This TCR beta chain is drawn from a study of CD8 T cells in ankylosing spondylitis. Germline lookup yields CDR1 SQVTM and CDR2 ANQGSEA. V gave up 3 bases and J gave up 0 bases; unmatched junction bases: 4. The CDR3 consists of 15 residues. This clonotype was found many times. As yet, its antigen is unknown. Whole-study results and caveats: A motif of eight or nine highly homologous TCR beta variants was seen as apparently characteristic of ankylosing spondylitis blood. Some motif variants were previously reported in reactive arthritis synovial fluid and blood. Disease-linked clones reportedly showed significant enrichment in matched ankylosing spondylitis synovial fluid.

TCRdb recomputed calls from the 5' RACE reads with MiXCR, one row per CDR3 protein. The sample contains 150,000 to 200,000 distinct CDR3 sequences, about 13% of which appear only once. What was sequenced was blood, either unsorted or a sorted T cell fraction (not recorded which). The chain couples TRBV29-1 to TRBJ1-1, with 10 bases matching TRBD1. The TCR sequence derives from a male donor with ankylosing spondylitis or in good health (not recorded which). CDR3 DNA: TGCAGCGTTGAGGGACAGGGGCTAATGAACACTGAAGCTTTCTTT. It yields the protein CSVEGQGLMNTEAFF.